The 14 T cell receptor beta chains below were found in one sample sequenced in a study of shared clonotypes between healthy human individuals. Profiling relied on immunoSEQ multiplex PCR, and the TCRdb table lists in-frame clones only, not all of them. The sample gives approximately 1,500,000 clones, under 99% of which show up once; roughly 0.4% is in the top ten. Sequenced sample: naive CD4+ T cells sorted from blood. Subset specified: CD45RA+ positively selected. Receptors were obtained from a man aged 30-40 years in good health.

The V gene is TRBV20-1, the J gene TRBJ2-3, with D possibly being TRBD2 (6 bases). The V end lost 7 bases, the J end lost 5 bases, and 10 bases lay between the germline ends. CDR1 is DFQATT and CDR2 is SNEGSKA in the germline V gene (reference sequence). The CDR3 is 11 amino acids. The CDR3, as DNA: TGCAGTGGCGACGGGAGAGATACGCAGTATTTT. It specifies CSGDGRDTQYF.

V is TRBV7-8 and J is TRBJ2-5; 7 nucleotides line up with TRBD2. The length of the CDR3 is 16 residues. CDR1 is SGHVS, CDR2 FQNEAQ, per germline. J was trimmed by 5 bases and V by 5 bases; bases with no gene match: 14. DNA of the CDR3: TGTGCCAGCAGCCCCACCTGGGAGGGAGCGGGCGAGACCCAGTACTTC. Its translation: CASSPTWEGAGETQYF.

The chain links TRBV15 to TRBJ1-5; a weak D match, TRBD1 (5 bases). Trimming shortened V by 7 bases and J by 5 bases, and 15 bases separated the two germline ends. In germline, CDR1 is LNHNV, CDR2 YYDKDF (reference sequence). CDR3 size: 14 residues. The CDR3 region is CATTSDTGYQPQHF. In DNA, the CDR3 is TGTGCCACCACCTCGGACACCGGTTATCAGCCCCAGCATTTT.

The rearrangement uses TRBV6-6 and TRBJ2-6; no reliable D call. The CDR3 runs to 14 residues. Germline V lookup: CDR1 MNHNY, CDR2 SVGAGI (reference sequence). The V end lost 5 bases, the J end lost 0 bases, and 5 bases lay between the germline ends. The DNA of the CDR3 is TGTGCCAGCAGTCGACGCTCTGGGGCCAACGTCCTGACTTTC. Encoded protein: CASSRRSGANVLTF.

The chain has TRBV19 and TRBJ2-1; no clear D gene. Germline CDR1 LNHDA, CDR2 SQIVND (reference sequence). Trimming removed 6 bases at V and 4 bases at J, with 4 bases between. The CDR3 totals 11 residues. CDR3 nucleotides: TGTGCCAGTAGAGTATACAATGAGCAGTTCTTC. It translates to CASRVYNEQFF.

The V gene is TRBV5-1, the J gene TRBJ2-3; 9 bases line up with TRBD1. After removal of 5 bases from V and 2 bases from J, the junction contained 6 bases not matched to a gene. CDR1 and CDR2 (germline): SGHRS, YFSETQ. The length of the CDR3 is 15 residues. DNA of the CDR3: TGCGCCAGCAGGACGGGGACAGGGCTCACAGATACGCAGTATTTT. Translation: CASRTGTGLTDTQYF.

The rearrangement joins TRBV10-3 to TRBJ1-4, with TRBD1 as a possible D gene (5 bases). Trimming pared 3 bases from V and 5 bases from J, leaving 22 bases between. This CDR3 is 18 amino acids long. Germline CDR1 and CDR2: ENHRY and SYGVKD. CDR3 coding DNA: TGTGCCATCAGTGACCGGTTGGGGGGAACACTAAAAAATGAAAAACTGTTTTTT. Protein product: CAISDRLGGTLKNEKLFF.

This chain uses TRBV27 with TRBJ1-1; D is uncertain. Trimming stripped 2 bases from V and 0 bases from J, with 7 bases between. The length of the CDR3 is 14 residues. Germline loops: CDR1 MNHEY, CDR2 SMNVEV (reference sequence). The CDR3 region is CASSLNNVNTEAFF. For the CDR3, the DNA is TGTGCCAGCAGTTTAAACAACGTGAACACTGAAGCTTTCTTT.

The chain combines TRBV7-2 with TRBJ2-5, with D maybe TRBD2 (7 bases). V lost 3 bases and J 4 bases, leaving 15 bases between the germline ends. Germline V CDR1 and CDR2: SGHTA, FQGNSA. The CDR3 covers 15 residues. CDR3 residues: CASSFQRGGGETQYF. CDR3 in DNA: TGTGCCAGCAGCTTCCAGAGGGGGGGTGGAGAGACCCAGTACTTC.

Details on this clone: This same CDR3 is encoded by further DNA sequences in the sample. The rearrangement joins TRBV30 to TRBJ1-1; no reliable D call. Germline CDR1 GTSNPN, CDR2 SVGIG (reference sequence). CDR3 length: 13 amino acids. Trimming stripped 0 bases from V and 0 bases from J, with 5 bases between. CDR3 amino acids: CAWSVGLNTEAFF. Written as DNA, the CDR3 is TGTGCCTGGAGTGTAGGGTTGAACACTGAAGCTTTCTTT.

The chain employs TRBV11-3 and TRBJ1-3, with a tentative D call TRBD1 (5 bases). V gave up 7 bases and J gave up 2 bases, with 15 bases separating them. This CDR3 is 15 amino acids long. Germline CDR1 SGHNT, CDR2 YENEEA. CDR3 protein: CASTGRRGPGNTIYF. CDR3 nucleotide sequence: TGTGCCAGCACCGGGCGCCGGGGACCTGGAAACACCATATATTTT. Variable domain in full (rest from reference TRBV11-3 and TRBJ1-3): EAGVVQSPRYKIIEKKQPVAFWCNPISGHNTLYWYLQNLGQGPELLIRYENEEAVDDSQLPKDRFSAERLKGVDSTLKIQPAELGDSAVYLCASTGRRGPGNTIYFGEGSWLTVV.

V usage is TRBV5-1 and J usage is TRBJ1-5; the match to TRBD1 covers 7 bases. The CDR3 contains 15 residues. CDR1 and CDR2 (germline): SGHRS, YFSETQ. With V trimmed by 3 bases and J by 6 bases, 9 bases remained unmatched. Here the CDR3 DNA reads TGCGCCAGCAGCTCCACAGGGGTCCGCGGTCAGCCCCAGCATTTT. Encoded protein: CASSSTGVRGQPQHF.

The chain couples TRBV6-1 to TRBJ2-7; no firm D call. Trimming removed 0 bases at V and 3 bases at J, with 3 bases between. Germline values: CDR1 MNHNS, CDR2 SASEGT. There are 12 residues in the CDR3. The CDR3: CASSEADYEQYF. The DNA for the CDR3 is TGTGCCAGCAGTGAAGCGGACTACGAGCAGTACTTC.

The rearrangement uses TRBV27 and TRBJ1-1, with D maybe TRBD1 (6 bases). The CDR3 contains 15 residues. Looked up from germline, CDR1 is MNHEY and CDR2 is SMNVEV (reference sequence). Between the trimmed V and J ends, which lost 3 bases and 1 base, there was a span of 12 bases. CDR3: CASSFIRGENTEAFF. The CDR3, as DNA: TGTGCCAGCAGTTTCATCAGGGGCGAGAACACTGAAGCTTTCTTT.